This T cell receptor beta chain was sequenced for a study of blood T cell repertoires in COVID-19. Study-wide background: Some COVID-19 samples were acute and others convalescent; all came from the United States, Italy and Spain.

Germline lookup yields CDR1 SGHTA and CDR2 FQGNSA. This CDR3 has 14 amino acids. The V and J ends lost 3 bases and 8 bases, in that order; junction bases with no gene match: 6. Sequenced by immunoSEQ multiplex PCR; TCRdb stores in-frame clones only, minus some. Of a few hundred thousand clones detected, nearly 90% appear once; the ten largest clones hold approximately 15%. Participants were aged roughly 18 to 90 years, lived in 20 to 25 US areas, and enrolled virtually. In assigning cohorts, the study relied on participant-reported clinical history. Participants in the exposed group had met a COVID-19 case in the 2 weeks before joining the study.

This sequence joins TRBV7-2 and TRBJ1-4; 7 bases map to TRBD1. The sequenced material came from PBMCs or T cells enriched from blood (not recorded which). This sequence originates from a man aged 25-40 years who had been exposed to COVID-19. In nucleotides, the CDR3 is TGTGCCAGCAGCTTTTCAGGGGGTGAGGAAAAACTGTTTTTT. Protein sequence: CASSFSGGEEKLFF.